These 19 T cell receptor beta chains share one sample of origin, sequenced in a study of blood T cells in healthy people across ages. Through a sample-barcoded 5' primer and a J-beta primer mix, a second PCR was run for roughly 6 to 12 cycles. TCRdb re-derived calls from the 5' RACE reads in MiXCR, one entry per CDR3 protein. The table shows 550,000 to 650,000 distinct CDR3 sequences, with roughly 31% occurring only once. Sequenced sample: blood. These receptor sequences come from a woman aged 80 or over in good health.

This clonotype appeared a few times. V is TRBV6-6 and J is TRBJ1-1; D might be TRBD1 (5 bases). CDR3 length: 14 amino acids. Germline V gene lookup returns CDR1 MNHNY and CDR2 SVGAGI (reference sequence). Trimming stripped 7 bases from V and 4 bases from J, with 16 bases between. CDR3 protein: CASTKDGGITEAFF. In nucleotides, the CDR3 is TGTGCCAGCACCAAAGACGGGGGGATCACTGAAGCTTTCTTT.

With respect to this clonotype: This may be a read error: a much more frequent sequence differs by one nucleotide. The rearrangement uses TRBV5-1 and TRBJ2-1; D not resolved. V was cut by 3 bases and J by 3 bases, with 10 bases left in between. The CDR3 has 14 residues. Germline V lookup: CDR1 SGHRS, CDR2 YFSETQ. In DNA form, the CDR3 reads TGCGCCAGCAGCTGGTGGCAGAGCTACAATGAGCAGTTCTTC. Encoded protein: CASSWWQSYNEQFF.

As regards this clonotype: Since a much larger clone is just one base distant, this may be a read error. V is TRBV6-2 or TRBV6-3 and J is TRBJ2-7, with 7 bases that match TRBD1. The V and J ends lost 7 bases and 9 bases, in that order; junction bases with no gene match: 21. The CDR3 is 16 residues long. Germline V lookup: CDR1 MNHEY, CDR2 SVGEGT. CDR3 nucleotides: TGTGCCAGCAACTACCGACAGGGTCTACCGTCAGGCGGGCAGTACTTC. This gives the protein CASNYRQGLPSGGQYF.

About this clonotype: A single base separates this from a much larger clone, so it may be a read error. The chain combines TRBV6-1 with TRBJ2-5; D gene ambiguous. Germline CDR1 reads MNHNS; CDR2 reads SASEGT. The CDR3 extends over 11 amino acids. Trimming removed 3 bases at V and 11 bases at J, with 10 bases between. CDR3 bases: TGTGCCAGCAGTGAGAACAATGAGCAGTACTTC. Encoded protein: CASSENNEQYF.

This clonotype was observed a few times. The rearrangement uses TRBV20-1 and TRBJ2-2; D not certain. Germline values: CDR1 DFQATT, CDR2 SNEGSKA (reference sequence). The V end lost 5 bases, the J end lost 1 base, and 8 bases lay between the germline ends. The CDR3 totals 13 residues. The CDR3 nucleotides are TGCAGTGCTCCCCACAGGAACACCGGGGAGCTGTTTTTT. Amino acids: CSAPHRNTGELFF.

This clonotype has just a few counts. Being one base from a much bigger clone, this may be a read error. This CDR3 reads CASSYSRTGVGEQYF. CDR3 in DNA: TGTGCCAGCAGTTACTCGCGAACAGGGGTTGGTGAGCAGTACTTC. The rearrangement joins TRBV6-2 or TRBV6-3 to TRBJ2-5, with TRBD1 matching 7 bases. Looked up from germline, CDR1 is MNHEY and CDR2 is SVGEGT. Germline trimming cut 0 bases from V and 11 bases from J; bases unmatched to any gene: 12. The CDR3 extends over 15 amino acids.

Concerning this clonotype itself: Just one base apart from a much larger clone, this may be a read error. The genes are TRBV7-2 and TRBJ2-3; 13 bases are shared with TRBD2. Looked up from germline, CDR1 is SGHTA and CDR2 is FQGNSA. The CDR3 covers 15 residues. The CDR3 loop is CAISKGGTSGVTQYF. The CDR3 DNA sequence: TGTGCCATCAGCAAAGGGGGGACTAGCGGGGTTACGCAGTATTTT.

The table lists this clonotype with many counts. The chain couples TRBV19 to TRBJ2-5, with TRBD2 as a possible D gene (5 bases). The end of the DNA aligns better with TRBJ2-7, so the J call may be wrong. Germline V CDR1 and CDR2: LNHDA, SQIVND (reference sequence). The CDR3 runs 13 residues. CDR3 sequence (DNA): TGTGCCAGTAGTAATGAGGGTCTCGGCGAGCAGTACTTC. Translation: CASSNEGLGEQYF.

This clonotype was found many times. It may be a read error: a sequence one base away is much more abundant. The V and J genes are TRBV6-6 and TRBJ1-2; D is unresolved. The length of the CDR3 is 12 residues. Germline values: CDR1 MNHNY, CDR2 SVGAGI (reference sequence). The V end was cut by 6 bases, the J end by 4 bases, with 9 bases between. The CDR3 is CASSAGCYGYTF. The CDR3 DNA reads as TGTGCCAGCAGCGCCGGTTGCTATGGCTACACCTTC.

This clonotype was counted a few times. The chain carries TRBV11-1 and TRBJ2-1, with 11 bases matching TRBD2. Germline trimming cut 4 bases from V and 8 bases from J; bases unmatched to any gene: 7. This CDR3 contains 15 residues. CDR1 SGHAT and CDR2 FQDESV come from the germline V gene (reference sequence). The CDR3 DNA reads as TGTGCCAGCAGCTCCCTAGCGGGGGGCGGGGATGAGCAGTTCTTC. Protein product: CASSSLAGGGDEQFF.

This clonotype was seen repeatedly, ten times or more. J is TRBJ2-1 and V is TRBV12-3 or TRBV12-4, with D perhaps TRBD1 (5 bases). The length of the CDR3 is 12 residues. V was clipped by 3 bases and J by 8 bases, with 8 bases between them. The CDR3 bases are TGTGCCAGCAGTTTCAGGGTCCATGAGCAGTTCTTC. This encodes CASSFRVHEQFF.

To note about this clonotype: At one boundary the junction diverges from the germline segment, which might be a read error. V and J are TRBV12-3 or TRBV12-4 and TRBJ2-7, with D possibly matching TRBD1 (7 bases). This CDR3 comprises 13 residues. The chain's CDR3 is CSSSLTGEDEQYF. In nucleotides, the CDR3 is TGTTCCAGCAGTTTAACAGGGGAGGACGAGCAGTACTTC.

This clonotype was seen ten or more times. The chain recombines TRBV29-1 with TRBJ1-2; 9 positions match TRBD1. Germline lookup yields CDR1 SQVTM and CDR2 ANQGSEA. The CDR3 loop spans 13 amino acids. V lost 5 bases to trimming and J lost 7 bases; unmatched junction nucleotides: 8. The CDR3 DNA sequence: TGCAGCGTTTTGACAGGGGGACGGTTTGGCTACACCTTC. This gives the protein CSVLTGGRFGYTF.

The chain is built from TRBV18 and TRBJ2-2; possible D gene TRBD1, 6 bases. V lost 1 base, J lost 2 bases, and 8 bases lay in between. Germline V gives CDR1 KGHSH, CDR2 LQKENI. The CDR3 is made up of 15 amino acids. As DNA, the CDR3 is TGTGCCAGCTCACCACTGACAGGAAACACCGGGGAGCTGTTTTTT. It translates to CASSPLTGNTGELFF.

The V gene is TRBV29-1, the J gene TRBJ2-7, with D possibly TRBD1 on 5 matching bases. This CDR3 spans 15 amino acids. V shed 0 bases and J shed 0 bases, with 12 bases lying between them. Germline V CDR1 and CDR2: SQVTM, ANQGSEA. The CDR3 reads CSVEDGQGNSYEQYF. The DNA of the CDR3 is TGCAGCGTTGAAGATGGGCAGGGAAACTCCTACGAGCAGTACTTC.

Ten or more counts support this clonotype. V gene TRBV25-1 combines with J gene TRBJ2-7; D ambiguous. Trimming took 7 bases from V and 6 from J, leaving 10 bases between them. The germline gives CDR1 MGHDK, CDR2 SYGVNS. The CDR3 is 11 amino acids. CDR3 sequence: CASTNVGEQYF. In DNA, the CDR3 is TGTGCCAGCACTAACGTGGGCGAGCAGTACTTC.

This clonotype was counted at least ten times. V gene TRBV6-5 combines with J gene TRBJ2-3; 11 bases fit TRBD2. Germline CDR1 reads MNHEY; CDR2 reads SVGAGI. The CDR3 is 16 residues long. V lost 5 bases and J lost 2; bases outside the gene matches: 6. CDR3 protein: CASSLLAGEPTDTQYF. As DNA, the CDR3 is TGTGCCAGCAGTCTACTAGCGGGGGAACCCACAGATACGCAGTATTTT.

Comments on this clonotype: A read error is possible here, since a much larger clone lies one base away. This rearrangement joins TRBV7-2 to TRBJ2-7, with TRBD2 matching over 9 bases. The CDR3 totals 15 residues. Looked up from germline, CDR1 is SGHTA and CDR2 is FQGNSA. With 3 bases clipped from V and 7 bases from J, the junction kept 10 bases outside the gene matches. The DNA of the CDR3 is TGTGCCAGCAGCTTTAGCGGGGGAAGATACAATGAGCAGTACTTC. Its protein product is CASSFSGGRYNEQYF.

In this sample, this clonotype turned up many times. This chain links TRBV15 with TRBJ2-6; no clear D gene. The CDR3 covers 13 residues. Per the germline V gene, CDR1 is LNHNV and CDR2 is YYDKDF (reference sequence). The V gene lost 0 bases and the J gene lost 9 bases, with 6 bases spanning the gap. DNA for the CDR3: TGTGCCACCAGCAGAGATAGAATCAACGTCCTGACTTTC. Its protein product is CATSRDRINVLTF.